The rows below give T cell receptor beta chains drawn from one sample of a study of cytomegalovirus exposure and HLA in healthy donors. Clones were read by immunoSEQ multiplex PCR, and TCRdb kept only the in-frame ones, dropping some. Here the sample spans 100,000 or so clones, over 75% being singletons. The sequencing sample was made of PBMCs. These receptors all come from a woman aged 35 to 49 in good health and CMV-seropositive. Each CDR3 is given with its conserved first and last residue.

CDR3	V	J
CASSARQGNEKLFF	TRBV11-3	TRBJ1-4
CASSPRRGTGDTEAFF	TRBV4-1	TRBJ1-1
CASRERTGGYNEQFF	TRBV2	TRBJ2-1
CASSRIRGSTDTQYF	TRBV4-3	TRBJ2-3
CASSPRGETQYF	TRBV5-5	TRBJ2-5
CARDRWVDGYTF	TRBV5-1	TRBJ1-2
CASSQEQGPSYNEQFF	TRBV4-2	TRBJ2-1
CAISELGASYEQYF	TRBV10-3	TRBJ2-7
CASSPLTSEQYF	TRBV7-9	TRBJ2-7
CASTQGSQPQHF	TRBV21-1	TRBJ1-5
CASSVAGDSYNEQFF	TRBV9	TRBJ2-1
CAISESGQGAVGNEQYF	TRBV10-3	TRBJ2-7
CASSQYRESYEQYF	TRBV4-1	-
CASSRGLAVSYEQYF	TRBV27	TRBJ2-7
CASSLDLRLPGRGGTDTQYF	TRBV11-2	TRBJ2-3
CASSLGLRGPVTEAFF	TRBV5-1	TRBJ1-1
CASSPRFRDSGANVLTF	TRBV7-6	TRBJ2-6
CASTRTGLNSPLHF	TRBV2	TRBJ1-6
CASSLAETDTQYF	TRBV18	TRBJ2-3
CASSFPGGSSDTQYF	TRBV5-1	TRBJ2-3
CASSFQGAAGANVLTF	TRBV5-1	TRBJ2-6
CASRTGWGSNQPQHF	TRBV28	TRBJ1-5
CASSLPPGTGGTGELFF	TRBV4-1	TRBJ2-2
CASSTGRAYNEQFF	TRBV7-2	TRBJ2-1
CASSPFRGDEQFF	TRBV27	TRBJ2-1
CASSQDRQGYEQYF	TRBV4-3	TRBJ2-7
CASSSSGQGDNTF	TRBV28	TRBJ1-2
CASREGGSRVETQYF	TRBV19	TRBJ2-5
CASSQDELNGGKGSQHF	TRBV4-1	TRBJ1-5
CASSVMGTELNEQFF	TRBV9	TRBJ2-1
CASIPRLAGGRWDTQYF	TRBV27	TRBJ2-3
CASSVAETGAGYTF	TRBV9	TRBJ1-2
CASSYSRGTDTQYF	TRBV6-5	TRBJ2-3
CASSQDGDSWQPQHF	TRBV4-2	TRBJ1-5
CASSGGAFAGTQYF	TRBV5-1	TRBJ2-3
CASSDPGLAPYPSQETQYF	TRBV6-1	TRBJ2-5
CASSPGTGDQPQHF	TRBV18	TRBJ1-5
CASSLLGQGMDEQFF	TRBV7-9	TRBJ2-1
CASSPRTDSGNTIYF	TRBV4-1	TRBJ1-3
CASSANRQGATKGDF	TRBV28	TRBJ2-7
CASSSEGRPRYEQYF	TRBV28	-
CASSSPHLTVDNQPQHF	TRBV28	TRBJ1-5
CASSFGGPNTGELFF	TRBV7-7	TRBJ2-2